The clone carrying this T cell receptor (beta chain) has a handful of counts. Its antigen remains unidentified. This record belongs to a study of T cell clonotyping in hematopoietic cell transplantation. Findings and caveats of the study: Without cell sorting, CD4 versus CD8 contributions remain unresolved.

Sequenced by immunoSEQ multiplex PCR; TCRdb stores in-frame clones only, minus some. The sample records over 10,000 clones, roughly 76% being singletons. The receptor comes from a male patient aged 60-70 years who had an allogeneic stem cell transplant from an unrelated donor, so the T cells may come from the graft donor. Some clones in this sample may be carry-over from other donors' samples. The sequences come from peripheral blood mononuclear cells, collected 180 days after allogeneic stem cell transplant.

The CDR3 DNA reads as TGTGCCTGGGCGAGTGGGGGGAATCAGCCCCAGCATTTT. Amino acids: CAWASGGNQPQHF. The gene calls are TRBV30 and TRBJ1-5; possible D gene TRBD1, 5 bases. Germline V gene data show CDR1 as GTSNPN and CDR2 as SVGIG (reference sequence). Trimming cost V 5 bases and J 4 bases, with 12 bases left between them. The CDR3 is 13 amino acids.